Sequencing of this T cell receptor beta chain was carried out in a study of blood T cell repertoires in COVID-19. Method: immunoSEQ multiplex PCR; TCRdb's copy keeps in-frame clones and lacks some. This table holds some 130,000 clones, 60% to 75% found once. Sample: peripheral blood. This receptor was obtained from a woman between 65 and 79 years old with acute or convalescent COVID-19.

The CDR3 sequence is CASSGQGFTGELFF. As DNA, the CDR3 is TGTGCCAGCAGCGGACAGGGTTTCACCGGGGAGCTGTTTTTT. V gene TRBV6-2 or TRBV6-3 combines with J gene TRBJ2-2; the match to TRBD1 covers 8 bases. With 6 bases clipped from V and 4 bases from J, the junction kept 4 bases outside the gene matches. The CDR3 consists of 14 residues. CDR1 is MNHEY and CDR2 is SVGEGT in the germline V gene.